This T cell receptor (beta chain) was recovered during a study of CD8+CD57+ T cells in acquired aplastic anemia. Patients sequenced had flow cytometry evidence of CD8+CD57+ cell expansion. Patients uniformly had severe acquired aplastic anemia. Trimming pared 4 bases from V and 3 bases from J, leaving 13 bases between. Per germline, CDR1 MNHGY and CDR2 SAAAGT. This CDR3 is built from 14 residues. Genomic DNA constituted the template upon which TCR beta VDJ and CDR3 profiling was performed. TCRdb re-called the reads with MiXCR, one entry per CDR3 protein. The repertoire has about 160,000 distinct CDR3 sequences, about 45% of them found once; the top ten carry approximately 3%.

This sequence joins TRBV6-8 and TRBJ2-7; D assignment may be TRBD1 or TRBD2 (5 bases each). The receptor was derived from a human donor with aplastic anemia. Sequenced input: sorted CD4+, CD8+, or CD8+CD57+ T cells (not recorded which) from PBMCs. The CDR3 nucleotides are TGTGCCAGCAGTTCCGGGGCCGCCGTCTACGAGCAGTACTTC. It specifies CASSSGAAVYEQYF.